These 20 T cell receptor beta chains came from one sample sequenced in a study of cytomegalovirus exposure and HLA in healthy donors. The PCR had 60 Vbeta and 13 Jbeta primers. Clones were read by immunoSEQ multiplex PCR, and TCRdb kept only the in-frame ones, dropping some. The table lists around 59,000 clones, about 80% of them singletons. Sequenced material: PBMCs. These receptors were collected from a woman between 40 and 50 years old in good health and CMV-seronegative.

CDR3 in amino acids: CASIRDRNEMNTEAFF. The CDR3 DNA reads TGTGCCAGCATTAGGGACAGAAACGAGATGAACACTGAAGCTTTCTTT. The chain carries TRBV9 and TRBJ1-1; 7 nucleotides align to TRBD1. The CDR3 spans 16 residues. Germline-derived CDR1 and CDR2 are SGDLS and YYNGEE. The V segment lost 6 bases and the J segment 0 bases; nucleotides outside the gene matches: 11.

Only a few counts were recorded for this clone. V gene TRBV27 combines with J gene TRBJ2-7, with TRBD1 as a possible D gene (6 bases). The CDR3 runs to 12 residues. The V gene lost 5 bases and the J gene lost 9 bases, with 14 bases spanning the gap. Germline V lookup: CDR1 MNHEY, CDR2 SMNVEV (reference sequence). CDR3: CASSENRVRQYF. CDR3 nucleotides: TGTGCCAGCAGTGAAAACAGGGTCAGGCAGTACTTC.

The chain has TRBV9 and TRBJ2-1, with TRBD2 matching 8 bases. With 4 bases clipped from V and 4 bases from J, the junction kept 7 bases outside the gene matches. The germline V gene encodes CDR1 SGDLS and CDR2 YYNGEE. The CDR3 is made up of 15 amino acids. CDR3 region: CASSPRLAIYNEQFF. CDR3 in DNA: TGTGCCAGCAGCCCCCGACTAGCGATATACAATGAGCAGTTCTTC.

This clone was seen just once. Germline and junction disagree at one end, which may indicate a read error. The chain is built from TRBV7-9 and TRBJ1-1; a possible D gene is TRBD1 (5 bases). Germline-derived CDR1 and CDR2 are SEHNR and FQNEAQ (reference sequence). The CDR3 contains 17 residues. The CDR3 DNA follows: TGTTCCAGCAGCTTAACCACTCTGCAGGGAATTTTCGCTGAAGCTTTCTTT. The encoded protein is CSSSLTTLQGIFAEAFF.

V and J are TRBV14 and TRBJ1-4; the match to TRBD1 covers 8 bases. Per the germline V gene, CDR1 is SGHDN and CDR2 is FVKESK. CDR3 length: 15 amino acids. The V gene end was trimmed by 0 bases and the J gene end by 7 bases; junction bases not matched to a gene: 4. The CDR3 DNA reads TGTGCCAGCAGCCAAGAAGTTGGGACAGGTGAAAAACTGTTTTTT. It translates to CASSQEVGTGEKLFF.

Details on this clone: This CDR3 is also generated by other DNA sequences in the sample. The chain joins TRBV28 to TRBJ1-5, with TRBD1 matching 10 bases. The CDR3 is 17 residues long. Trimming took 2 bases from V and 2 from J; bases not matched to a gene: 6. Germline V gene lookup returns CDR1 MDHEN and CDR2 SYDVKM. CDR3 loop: CASSLLAGTGGNQPQHF. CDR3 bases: TGTGCCAGCAGTTTACTTGCCGGGACAGGGGGCAATCAGCCCCAGCATTTT.

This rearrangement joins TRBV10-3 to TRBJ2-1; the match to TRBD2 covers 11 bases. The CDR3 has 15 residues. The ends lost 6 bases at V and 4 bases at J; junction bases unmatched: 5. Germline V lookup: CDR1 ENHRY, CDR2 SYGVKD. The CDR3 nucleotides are TGTGCCATCAGATTAGCGGGAGGGCCTTACAATGAGCAGTTCTTC. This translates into CAIRLAGGPYNEQFF.

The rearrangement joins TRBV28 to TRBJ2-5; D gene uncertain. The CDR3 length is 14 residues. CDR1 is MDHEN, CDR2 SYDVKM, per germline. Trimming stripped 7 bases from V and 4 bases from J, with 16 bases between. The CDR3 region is CASTQLWAGETQYF. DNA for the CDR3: TGTGCCAGCACCCAACTCTGGGCAGGAGAGACCCAGTACTTC.

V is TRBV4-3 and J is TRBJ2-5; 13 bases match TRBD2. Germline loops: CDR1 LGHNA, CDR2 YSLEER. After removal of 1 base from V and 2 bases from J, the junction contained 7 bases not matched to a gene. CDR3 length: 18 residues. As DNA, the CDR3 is TGCGCCAGCAGCCAAGGCCCGGGGACTAGCGGGGAGCAAGAGACCCAGTACTTC. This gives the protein CASSQGPGTSGEQETQYF.

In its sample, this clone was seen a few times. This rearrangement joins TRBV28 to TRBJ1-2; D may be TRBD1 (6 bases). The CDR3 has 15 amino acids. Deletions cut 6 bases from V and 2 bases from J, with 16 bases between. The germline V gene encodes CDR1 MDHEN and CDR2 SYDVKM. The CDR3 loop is CASRQISDRNYGYTF. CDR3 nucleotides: TGTGCCAGCAGGCAAATCTCGGACAGAAACTATGGCTACACCTTC.

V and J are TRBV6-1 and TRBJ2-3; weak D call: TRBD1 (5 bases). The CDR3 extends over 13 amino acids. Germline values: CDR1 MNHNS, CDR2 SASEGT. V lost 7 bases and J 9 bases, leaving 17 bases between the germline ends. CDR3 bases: TGTGCCAGCACCTCCTCCTTCCAGGGCACGCAGTATTTT. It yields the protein CASTSSFQGTQYF.

CDR3 sequence (DNA): TGCGCCAGCAGCCAAGATCTAGGCTCGCTTAGCACAGATACGCAGTATTTT. Its translation: CASSQDLGSLSTDTQYF. The chain couples TRBV4-1 to TRBJ2-3; D remains ambiguous. Germline V gives CDR1 MGHRA, CDR2 YSYEKL. Trimming took 0 bases from V and 0 from J, leaving 13 bases between them. The CDR3 is made up of 17 amino acids.

The CDR3 coding sequence is TGCAGCGGGATAGGACTAGCGGGATCCACAGATACGCAGTATTTT. It yields the protein CSGIGLAGSTDTQYF. The genes are TRBV29-1 and TRBJ2-3, with 12 bases lining up with TRBD2. Per germline, CDR1 SQVTM and CDR2 ANQGSEA. The trim removed 7 bases at V and 2 bases at J, leaving 7 bases unmatched. The CDR3 runs 15 residues.

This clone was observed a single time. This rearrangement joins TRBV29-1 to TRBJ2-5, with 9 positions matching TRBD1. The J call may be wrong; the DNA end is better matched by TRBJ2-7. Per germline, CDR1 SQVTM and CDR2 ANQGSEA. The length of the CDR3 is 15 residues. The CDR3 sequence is CSVEEVGQGGYEQYF. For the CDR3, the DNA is TGCAGCGTTGAAGAGGTGGGACAGGGTGGTTACGAGCAGTACTTC.

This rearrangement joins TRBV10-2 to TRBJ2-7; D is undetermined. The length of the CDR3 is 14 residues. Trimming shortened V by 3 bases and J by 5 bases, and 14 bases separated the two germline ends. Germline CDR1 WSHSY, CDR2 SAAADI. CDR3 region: CASSEWASSDEQYF. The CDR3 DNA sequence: TGCGCCAGCAGTGAATGGGCTTCCTCTGACGAGCAGTACTTC.

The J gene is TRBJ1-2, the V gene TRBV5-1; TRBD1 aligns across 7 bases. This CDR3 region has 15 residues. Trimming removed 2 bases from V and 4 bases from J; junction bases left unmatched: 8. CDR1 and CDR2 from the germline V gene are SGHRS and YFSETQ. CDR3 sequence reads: CASSFDRVRPYGYTF. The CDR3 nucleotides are TGCGCCAGCAGCTTTGACAGGGTCCGGCCCTATGGCTACACCTTC.

CDR3 bases: TGTGCCATCAGCGCCCTCACCGGGACAGAAGAGACCCAGTACTTC. It specifies CAISALTGTEETQYF. This chain connects TRBV10-3 to TRBJ2-5; 7 nucleotides match TRBD1. Trimming cost V 6 bases and J 3 bases; bases outside gene matches: 10. The CDR3 contains 15 residues. Germline assignment: CDR1 ENHRY and CDR2 SYGVKD.

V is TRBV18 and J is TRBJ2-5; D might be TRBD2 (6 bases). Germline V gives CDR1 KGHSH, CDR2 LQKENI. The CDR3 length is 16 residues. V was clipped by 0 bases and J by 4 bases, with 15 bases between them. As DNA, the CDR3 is TGTGCCAGCTCACCACCGTATAGGAGGGGCGGAGAGACCCAGTACTTC. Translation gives CASSPPYRRGGETQYF.

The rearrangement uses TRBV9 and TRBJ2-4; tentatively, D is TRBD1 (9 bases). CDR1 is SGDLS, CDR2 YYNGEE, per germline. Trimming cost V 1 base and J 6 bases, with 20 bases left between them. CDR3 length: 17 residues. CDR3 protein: CASSVSAGGGQGNIQYF. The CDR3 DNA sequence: TGTGCCAGCAGCGTATCCGCCGGGGGGGGACAGGGAAACATTCAGTACTTC. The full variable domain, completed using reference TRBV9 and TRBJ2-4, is DSGVTQTPKHLITATGQRVTLRCSPRSGDLSVYWYQQSLDQGLQFLIQYYNGEERAKGNILERFSAQQFPDLHSELNLSSLELGDSALYFCASSVSAGGGQGNIQYFGAGTRLSVL.

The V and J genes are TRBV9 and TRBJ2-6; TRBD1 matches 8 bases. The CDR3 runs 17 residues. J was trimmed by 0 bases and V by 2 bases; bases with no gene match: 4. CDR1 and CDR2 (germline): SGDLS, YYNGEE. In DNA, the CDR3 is TGTGCCAGCAGCGTGACAGGGGCGAGCTCTGGGGCCAACGTCCTGACTTTC. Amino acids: CASSVTGASSGANVLTF.